A selection of T cell receptor beta chains follows, all from one sample in a study of post-analysis software for immune sequencing data. TCRdb re-analysed the PCR reads in MiXCR, keeping a single row per CDR3 protein. The sample shows more than 500,000 distinct CDR3 sequences, around 36% of them seen only once. The sequenced sample was blood. The receptors derive from a girl under 18 with multiple sclerosis. CDR3s include the opening cysteine and the closing phenylalanine or tryptophan. D genes are given only for firm matches. Clone size is shown for a subset of rows, as once, few, many or a class of expanded clone.

J	size	V	D	length	CDR3	DNA
TRBJ1-1	NA	TRBV28	TRBD1	16	CASGSVGQGRGAEAFF	TGTGCCAGCGGTTCTGTGGGACAGGGACGAGGGGCTGAAGCTTTCTTT
TRBJ2-5	NA	TRBV10-3	TRBD1	14	CAIRAGTGEETQYF	TGTGCCATCAGGGCCGGGACAGGGGAAGAGACCCAGTACTTC
TRBJ2-3	NA	TRBV20-1	NA	15	CSARKLAEGTGTQYF	TGCAGTGCTAGGAAACTTGCCGAGGGCACAGGTACGCAGTATTTT
TRBJ1-4	NA	TRBV13	NA	13	CASSWSSNEKLFF	TGTGCCAGCAGCTGGTCGTCTAATGAAAAACTGTTTTTT
TRBJ2-5	few	TRBV5-4	TRBD2	16	CASSHPGLAGSETQYF	TGTGCCAGCAGCCACCCCGGGCTAGCGGGGTCGGAGACCCAGTACTTC
TRBJ2-5	many	TRBV7-2	TRBD2	16	CASSKLAGAFQETQYF	TGTGCCAGCAGTAAACTAGCGGGGGCTTTTCAAGAGACCCAGTACTTC
TRBJ2-4	NA	TRBV29-1	TRBD2	17	CSVRAGGQPGLGNIQYF	TGCAGCGTCCGGGCGGGAGGACAGCCAGGGCTGGGGAACATTCAGTACTTC
TRBJ1-2	NA	TRBV20-1	TRBD1	16	CSARPLSGTDNYGYTF	TGCAGTGCTAGACCCCTTTCCGGGACAGATAACTATGGCTACACCTTC
TRBJ2-1	few	TRBV11-2	NA	17	CASSLGSQGFSYNEQFF	TGTGCCAGCAGCTTAGGCTCTCAAGGGTTCTCCTACAATGAGCAGTTCTTC
TRBJ2-3	NA	TRBV20-1	NA	17	CSARVGFSQASTDTQYF	TGCAGTGCTAGAGTAGGCTTTTCGCAGGCCAGCACAGATACGCAGTATTTT
TRBJ1-2	NA	TRBV6-6	TRBD1	13	CASSYGTASGHTF	TGTGCCAGCAGTTACGGGACAGCCTCCGGGCACACCTTC
TRBJ2-7	few	TRBV20-1	TRBD1	13	CSARGTGTYEQYF	TGCAGTGCTAGAGGGACAGGCACCTACGAGCAGTACTTC
TRBJ2-7	NA	TRBV7-8	NA	10	CASMGSEQYF	TGTGCCAGCATGGGGAGCGAGCAGTACTTC
TRBJ1-6	many	TRBV28	NA	14	CASIRSSYNSPLHF	TGTGCCAGCATCCGGAGCTCCTATAATTCACCCCTCCACTTT
TRBJ2-6	few	TRBV10-3	NA	15	CAISTLGAGANVLTF	TGTGCCATCAGTACGTTGGGAGCCGGGGCCAACGTCCTGACTTTC
TRBJ1-5	NA	TRBV4-1	NA	13	CASSQESNQPQHF	TGCGCCAGCAGCCAAGAGAGCAATCAGCCCCAGCATTTT
TRBJ1-2	NA	TRBV13	NA	15	CASSLGFNGNRGYTF	TGTGCCAGCAGCTTAGGCTTCAACGGGAATAGGGGCTACACCTTC
TRBJ2-5	many	TRBV7-9	NA	15	CASSSPELREETQYF	TGTGCCAGCAGCTCCCCGGAATTAAGGGAAGAGACCCAGTACTTC
TRBJ1-2	NA	TRBV6-6	TRBD1	13	CASSPGQWSGYTF	TGTGCCAGCAGTCCGGGACAGTGGAGTGGCTACACCTTC
TRBJ2-7	NA	TRBV5-1	NA	13	CASSFAEAYEQYF	TGCGCCAGCAGCTTTGCGGAAGCCTACGAGCAGTACTTC
TRBJ2-3	NA	TRBV6-1	NA	17	CASSEGRWRGTTDTQYF	TGTGCCAGCAGTGAAGGGAGATGGCGGGGAACCACAGATACGCAGTATTTT
TRBJ2-7	NA	TRBV4-1	NA	15	CASSQRLVDVYEQYF	TGCGCCAGCAGCCAGAGACTAGTGGACGTCTACGAGCAGTACTTC
TRBJ1-5	NA	TRBV7-2	NA	12	CASGGRNQPQHF	TGTGCCAGCGGGGGGAGGAATCAGCCCCAGCATTTT
TRBJ1-1	few	TRBV7-9	NA	14	CASSHMVPNAEAFF	TGTGCCAGCAGTCACATGGTTCCCAACGCTGAAGCTTTCTTT
TRBJ1-1	few	TRBV15	TRBD1	15	CATSSVQGGSTEAFF	TGTGCCACCAGCAGCGTGCAGGGGGGTAGTACTGAAGCTTTCTTT
TRBJ1-1	NA	TRBV11-2	NA	15	CASSLNRPRGAEAFF	TGTGCCAGCAGCTTAAACAGGCCTCGGGGCGCTGAAGCTTTCTTT
TRBJ2-5	few	TRBV15	TRBD2	13	CATRGLAKETQYF	TGTGCCACCAGAGGACTAGCGAAAGAGACCCAGTACTTC
TRBJ1-3	few	TRBV3-1	TRBD1	16	CASSQVQGTSGNTIYF	TGTGCCAGCAGCCAAGTACAGGGGACCTCTGGAAACACCATATATTTT
TRBJ2-3	NA	TRBV29-1	TRBD2	14	CSALLAGGKDTQYF	TGCAGCGCGCTCTTGGCGGGAGGGAAAGATACGCAGTATTTT
TRBJ1-4	NA	TRBV5-5	NA	13	CASSSPGVEKLFF	TGTGCCAGCAGCTCCCCCGGGGTTGAAAAACTGTTTTTT
TRBJ2-1	NA	TRBV7-2	TRBD2	15	CASSLGSGGLNEQFF	TGTGCCAGCAGCTTAGGCAGCGGGGGGTTAAATGAGCAGTTCTTC
TRBJ2-3	many	TRBV18	NA	16	CASSPTTRTSTDTQYF	TGTGCCAGCTCACCGACGACTAGAACTAGCACAGATACGCAGTATTTT
TRBJ2-5	few	TRBV5-6	TRBD1	15	CASSLGQGSGETQYF	TGTGCCAGCAGCTTGGGACAGGGAAGTGGCGAGACCCAGTACTTC
TRBJ1-2	few	TRBV6-6	NA	16	CASSYSKGSLGSGYTF	TGTGCCAGCAGTTACTCTAAAGGCTCCTTAGGCTCTGGCTACACCTTC
TRBJ2-7	NA	TRBV20-1	TRBD2	15	CSARAGTSGSYEQYF	TGCAGTGCTAGAGCCGGGACTAGCGGATCCTACGAGCAGTACTTC
TRBJ2-1	NA	TRBV2	TRBD2	17	CASSPAGASRGGNEQFF	TGTGCCAGCAGCCCAGCGGGGGCCTCCAGGGGTGGCAATGAGCAGTTCTTC
TRBJ2-5	many	TRBV15	NA	11	CATSNTETQYF	TGTGCCACCAGCAATACAGAGACCCAGTACTTC
TRBJ2-7	few	TRBV9	NA	12	CASSVDGNEQYF	TGTGCCAGCAGCGTAGACGGGAACGAGCAGTACTTC
TRBJ1-4	NA	TRBV25-1	NA	16	CASSDPYRLGNEKLFF	TGTGCCAGCAGTGACCCCTACAGGTTGGGTAATGAAAAACTGTTTTTT
TRBJ1-5	NA	TRBV6-6	NA	13	CASSYGGSQPQHF	TGTGCCAGCAGTTACGGGGGAAGTCAGCCCCAGCATTTT
TRBJ1-1	NA	TRBV7-9	NA	14	CASSFSSANTEAFF	TGTGCCAGCAGCTTCTCGTCAGCGAACACTGAAGCTTTCTTT
TRBJ2-7	few	TRBV12-3/TRBV12-4	NA	14	CASSPRTNPYEQYF	TGTGCCAGCAGTCCTCGGACAAATCCCTACGAGCAGTACTTC
TRBJ2-3	NA	TRBV12-3/TRBV12-4	NA	13	CASSLGGADAQYF	TGTGCCAGCAGTTTAGGTGGGGCAGATGCGCAGTATTTT
TRBJ1-2	few	TRBV5-1	NA	14	CASSLISVNYGYTF	TGCGCCAGCAGCTTGATTTCGGTTAACTATGGCTACACCTTC
TRBJ2-3	NA	TRBV11-3	NA	17	CASSLGGLAQPTDTQYF	TGTGCCAGCAGCTTAGGGGGGCTAGCCCAACCCACAGATACGCAGTATTTT
TRBJ1-2	NA	TRBV20-1	TRBD1	13	CGCLDRASYGYTF	TGCGGTTGTCTGGACAGGGCTAGCTATGGCTACACCTTC
TRBJ1-6	NA	TRBV4-1	NA	17	CASSPLNRDINNSPLHF	TGCGCCAGCAGCCCTCTAAACCGGGACATAAATAATTCACCCCTCCACTTT
TRBJ2-7	NA	TRBV20-1	NA	14	CSAPRGGNTYEQYF	TGCAGTGCTCCCAGGGGAGGTAACACCTACGAGCAGTACTTC
TRBJ1-2	NA	TRBV7-9	NA	12	CASGRGSYGYTF	TGTGCCAGCGGGAGGGGGTCGTATGGCTACACCTTC
TRBJ2-3	NA	TRBV6-1	NA	16	CASINPGTLRTDTQYF	TGTGCCAGCATTAATCCCGGGACCCTACGCACAGATACGCAGTATTTT